This T cell receptor beta chain derives from a study of shared clonotypes between healthy human individuals. Study background: Per donor, CD8 memory used one plate, CD8 naive used two, CD4 memory used three and CD4 naive used three. Study findings and constraints: Blood was the sole source, and tissue repertoires probably differ.

As for this clone: No antigen is known for it.

Germline V gene lookup returns CDR1 MNHEY and CDR2 SVGAGI. The trim removed 7 bases at V and 5 bases at J, leaving 6 bases unmatched. CDR3 size: 13 residues. The table came from immunoSEQ multiplex PCR; TCRdb's copy has only in-frame clones and leaves some out. The sample carries more than 1.2 million clones, 98% to 99% recorded once. Only Caucasian adults living in Nashville, Tennessee made up the donor group. Sequenced input: naive CD4+ T cells sorted from blood. Described subset: CD45RA+ positively selected. This chain joins TRBV6-5 and TRBJ2-5; 8 positions agree with TRBD1. The receptor's source is a man aged 25-45 years in good health. The CDR3 reads CASKQGAGETQYF. As DNA, the CDR3 is TGTGCCAGCAAGCAGGGGGCTGGTGAGACCCAGTACTTC.